This TCR beta chain was sequenced for a study of blood T cells in healthy people across ages. It was with a sample-barcoded 5' primer and a J-beta primer mix that a second PCR of roughly 6 to 12 cycles was run. From the 5' RACE reads, TCRdb called clonotypes with MiXCR, one entry per CDR3 protein. The sample has 1.5 million to 2 million distinct CDR3 sequences; 28% are singletons. Germline CDR1 SGHRS, CDR2 YFSETQ. There are 15 residues in the CDR3. The J segment lost 2 bases and the V segment lost 4 bases, leaving 5 bases of the junction unmatched. In its sample, this clonotype was seen a few times. The J gene is TRBJ2-5, the V gene TRBV5-1; 10 bases line up with TRBD1. The sample taken for sequencing was blood. The clonotype comes from a woman in her twenties or thirties in good health. CDR3 sequence: CASSQTGGEQETQYF. CDR3 in DNA: TGCGCCAGCAGCCAGACAGGGGGCGAACAAGAGACCCAGTACTTC.